A selection of T cell receptor beta chains follows, all from one sample in a study of T cells after yellow fever vaccination. TCRdb fed the 5' RACE reads into MiXCR, producing one record per CDR3 protein. The table shows about 430,000 distinct CDR3 sequences, with around 20% occurring only once. The sequenced sample was PBMCs, obtained before the yellow fever booster vaccination. All receptors derive from a man in his late teens or twenties who received the YFV17D yellow fever vaccine. CDR3s include the opening cysteine and the closing phenylalanine or tryptophan. D genes are given only for firm matches.

V gene	D gene	CDR3 protein
TRBV29-1	.	CSVYQRHNTEAFF
TRBV11-2	.	CASSSWDRDEQYF
TRBV6-6	TRBD1	CASRDQGGLHSPLHF
TRBV20-1	TRBD1	CSATHRGPGNTIYF
TRBV12-3/TRBV12-4	.	CASYLSGRIQETQYF
TRBV9	.	CASSVGKNRYGYTF
TRBV20-1	TRBD1	CSATKQGRVWAEAFF
TRBV4-1	.	CASSPLDTLNTGELFF
TRBV6-6	.	CASSYSKKDPHTGELFF
TRBV6-1	.	CASSGQSWGKNIQYF
TRBV7-9	.	CASSLAEASTQYF
TRBV11-2	.	CASTTPGTAYGYTF
TRBV11-2	TRBD2	CASSLDPASGGGLETQYF
TRBV10-3	.	CAISAGAVSQPQHF
TRBV2	.	CASSEALGSFHGNEQFF
TRBV29-1	.	CSVPTPGAGNTEAFF
TRBV27	.	CASTISSTDTQYF
TRBV23-1	.	CASSHRAREQFF
TRBV5-1	.	CASSLGLLGGYNEQFF
TRBV5-1	.	CASSLETGVNTEAFF